This T cell receptor beta chain was found in a study of shared clonotypes between healthy human individuals. Regarding the study as a whole: The study sampled only blood, and tissue repertoires likely differ.

Worth noting for this clone: The antigen remains undetermined.

Assay used: immunoSEQ multiplex PCR; TCRdb lists only in-frame clones, some missing. This sample has approximately 620,000 clones, with roughly 97% found just once. Germline-derived CDR1 and CDR2 are MDHEN and SYDVKM. The V and J ends lost 8 bases and 6 bases respectively, with 11 bases between them. The CDR3 is made up of 12 amino acids. Both subsets, CD45RA+ naive and CD45RA-negative memory, were split from the CD4+ cells. The source material was naive CD4+ T cells sorted from blood. Subset described: CD45RA+ positively selected. V and J are TRBV28 and TRBJ1-5; D remains unclear. The receptor's source is a woman aged 30 to 39 in good health. CDR3 protein: CASAYWGQPQHF. CDR3 sequence (DNA): TGTGCCAGCGCCTATTGGGGTCAGCCCCAGCATTTT.